This entry lists 16 T cell receptor beta chains sequenced from one sample in a study of T-cell memory formation after mild COVID-19. Each CDR3 protein gets one entry after TCRdb re-called the 5' RACE reads with MiXCR. This table holds approximately 290,000 distinct CDR3 sequences, just under 20% found once. Sequencing was performed on PBMCs or a T cell subset sorted from them (not recorded which). The receptors shown here come from a man between 18 and 35 years old who had mild COVID-19 (a few samples of this study predate the infection). Cell type and time point are not known.

The CDR3 protein is CASSYSRGPVSYEQYF. The CDR3 DNA sequence: TGTGCCAGCAGTTACTCGAGGGGCCCTGTCTCCTACGAGCAGTACTTC. J is TRBJ2-7 and V is TRBV6-6; D may correspond to TRBD1 or TRBD2 (5 bases each). There are 16 residues in the CDR3. Looked up from germline, CDR1 is MNHNY and CDR2 is SVGAGI (reference sequence). Trimming left V 0 bases short and J 0 bases short, with 12 bases between.

This clonotype has a handful of counts. This rearrangement joins TRBV3-1 to TRBJ1-1; D is ambiguous. The V gene's germline CDR1 is LGHDT and CDR2 YNNKEL (reference sequence). The CDR3 spans 13 residues. V lost 1 base and J 11 bases, leaving 14 bases between the germline ends. CDR3 in DNA: TGTGCCAGCAGCCAAGGCCCCGGTCGGGAGGCTTTCTTT. The encoded protein is CASSQGPGREAFF.

This clonotype was counted a few times. The CDR3 bases are TGTGCCAGCAGCCCAGACCTGGGAAGAGGGCAAGAGACCCAGTACTTC. It encodes CASSPDLGRGQETQYF. The rearrangement uses TRBV7-2 and TRBJ2-5, with D perhaps matching TRBD2 (5 bases). Trimming pared 5 bases from V and 2 bases from J, leaving 18 bases between. This CDR3 is 16 amino acids long. Germline V lookup: CDR1 SGHTA, CDR2 FQGNSA.

This clonotype was detected once. This chain uses TRBV7-2 with TRBJ1-3; D is possibly TRBD1 (5 bases). Per the germline V gene, CDR1 is SGHTA and CDR2 is FQGNSA. V was clipped by 5 bases and J by 2 bases, with 19 bases between them. This CDR3 comprises 17 residues. CDR3 sequence reads: CASSLALLTVTGNTIYF. DNA of the CDR3: TGTGCCAGCAGCCTCGCTTTATTGACAGTCACTGGAAACACCATATATTTT.

This clonotype was found many times. The CDR3 DNA is TGTGCCAGCAGCATACCACTAGCGGGCACCGGGGAGCTGTTTTTT. Its protein is CASSIPLAGTGELFF. This chain joins TRBV7-3 and TRBJ2-2, with 9 bases identical to TRBD2. Germline lookup yields CDR1 SGHTA and CDR2 FQGTGA. The ends lost 5 bases at V and 4 bases at J; junction bases unmatched: 5. The CDR3 is made up of 15 amino acids.

The chain has TRBV19 and TRBJ2-5; D is unclear. This CDR3 region has 17 residues. The germline V gene encodes CDR1 LNHDA and CDR2 SQIVND (reference sequence). V was trimmed by 0 bases and J by 4 bases, leaving 18 bases between them. For the CDR3, the DNA is TGTGCCAGTAGTATAGACCCGACTGGGATCAATAGAGAGACCCAGTACTTC. Amino acid sequence: CASSIDPTGINRETQYF.

This clonotype was counted only a few times. The chain joins TRBV6-2 or TRBV6-3 to TRBJ1-1; D might be TRBD1 (5 bases). The V end lost 1 base, the J end lost 1 base, and 7 bases lay between the germline ends. The germline gives CDR1 MNHEY, CDR2 SVGEGT. There are 14 residues in the CDR3. CDR3 nucleotides: TGTGCCAGCAGTTACTACGGGGGGAACACTGAAGCTTTCTTT. It yields the protein CASSYYGGNTEAFF.

This clonotype was counted only a few times. The chain carries TRBV27 and TRBJ2-7; D is perhaps TRBD2 (6 bases). Germline values: CDR1 MNHEY, CDR2 SMNVEV (reference sequence). The CDR3 sequence is 15 residues long. V gave up 2 bases and J gave up 1 base, with 12 bases separating them. The chain's CDR3 is CASSLRASDSYEQYF. As DNA, the CDR3 is TGTGCCAGCAGTTTAAGGGCTAGCGATTCCTACGAGCAGTACTTC.

The table lists this clonotype with a few counts. The rearrangement joins TRBV12-3 or TRBV12-4 to TRBJ2-3; 7 positions agree with TRBD1. The CDR3 spans 15 residues. J lost 3 bases, V lost 5 bases, and 8 bases had no gene match. CDR3 in DNA: TGTGCCAGCAGTACGGACAGGACTGGAACAGATACGCAGTATTTT. Amino acid sequence: CASSTDRTGTDTQYF.

The chain joins TRBV7-2 to TRBJ2-3; 7 nucleotides line up with TRBD2. Germline CDR1 is SGHTA and CDR2 is FQGNSA. CDR3 size: 14 residues. The trim removed 6 bases at V and 14 bases at J, leaving 17 bases unmatched. Here the CDR3 DNA reads TGTGCCAGCAGGGCCGGGACTGGGGGGGACGCGGGGTATTTT. Amino acids: CASRAGTGGDAGYF.

CDR3 nucleotides: TGTGCCAGCTCACGACAGGGGGGAAATCAGCCCCAGCATTTT. Its protein product is CASSRQGGNQPQHF. The chain joins TRBV18 to TRBJ1-5, with 9 bases that match TRBD1. CDR1 is KGHSH, CDR2 LQKENI, per germline. The trim removed 4 bases at V and 4 bases at J, leaving 2 bases unmatched. This CDR3 contains 14 residues. Filled out from reference TRBV18 and TRBJ1-5, the complete variable domain reads NAGVMQNPRHLVRRRGQEARLRCSPMKGHSHVYWYRQLPEEGLKFMVYLQKENIIDESGMPKERFSAEFPKEGPSILRIQQVVRGDSAAYFCASSRQGGNQPQHFGDGTRLSIL.

The chain employs TRBV7-2 and TRBJ2-3; D is unclear. The CDR3 is 14 residues long. The V end was cut by 3 bases, the J end by 0 bases, with 7 bases between. Germline lookup yields CDR1 SGHTA and CDR2 FQGNSA. The CDR3 DNA reads as TGTGCCAGCAGCTTCGGATTTAGCACAGATACGCAGTATTTT. The encoded protein is CASSFGFSTDTQYF.

The chain couples TRBV5-1 to TRBJ2-5; D not resolved. The CDR3 spans 14 residues. The germline V gene encodes CDR1 SGHRS and CDR2 YFSETQ. Trimming pared 5 bases from V and 6 bases from J, leaving 17 bases between. The CDR3 sequence: CASRLQSSGQTQYF. The CDR3 DNA sequence: TGCGCCAGCAGATTGCAGTCCTCGGGCCAGACCCAGTACTTC.

This clonotype was seen only a few times. J is TRBJ1-1 and V is TRBV12-3 or TRBV12-4, with TRBD1 as a possible D gene (5 bases). This CDR3 comprises 14 residues. V shed 7 bases and J shed 0 bases, with 12 bases lying between them. In DNA, the CDR3 is TGTGCCAGCACTCCTTCGGGGGTGAACACTGAAGCTTTCTTT. Amino acids: CASTPSGVNTEAFF.

This clonotype was seen only a few times. V and J are TRBV5-1 and TRBJ1-1, with D unclear. Trimming pared 7 bases from V and 0 bases from J, leaving 13 bases between. The CDR3 consists of 14 residues. The germline V gene has CDR1 SGHRS and CDR2 YFSETQ. In DNA, the CDR3 is TGCGCCAGCCAGCTTCCGGGGATGAACACTGAAGCTTTCTTT. It yields the protein CASQLPGMNTEAFF.

This clonotype came up a few times. The J gene is TRBJ2-1, the V gene TRBV6-2 or TRBV6-3; tentative D call: TRBD2 (6 bases). V was pared by 3 bases and J by 8 bases, with 14 bases between. The CDR3 length is 14 residues. The V gene's germline CDR1 is MNHEY and CDR2 SVGEGT. The CDR3 sequence is CASSYLSGDYEQFF. CDR3 nucleotides: TGTGCCAGCAGTTATTTATCGGGGGATTATGAGCAGTTCTTC.